The rows below give T cell receptor beta chains drawn from one sample of a study of response to subunit inactivated influenza vaccine. TCRdb ran MiXCR on the RT-PCR reads and lists one entry per CDR3 protein. In the table there are roughly 170,000 distinct CDR3 sequences, approximately 9.2% of which are singletons. The specimen comprised non-naive T cells sorted from PBMCs, sampled on the day of vaccination. These TCRs come from a man aged 45-65 years who received an inactivated influenza vaccine. Both conserved end residues are part of each CDR3. Each record gives: J gene, CDR3 length, V gene, D gene, clone size, CDR3 DNA, CDR3 protein. A D gene is named only where the DNA matches it firmly. Clone size is shown for a subset of rows, as once, few, many or a class of expanded clone.

j_call: TRBJ1-5; cdr3_length: 13; v_call: TRBV18; d_call: TRBD1; clone_size: few; cdr3_nt: TGTGCCAGCTCACAGGGACAGCGCCAGCCCCAGCATTTT; cdr3_aa: CASSQGQRQPQHF
j_call: TRBJ1-6; cdr3_length: 15; v_call: TRBV27; d_call: .; clone_size: .; cdr3_nt: TGTGCCAGCAGTTTAATGTACAGGGCGAATTCACCCCTCCACTTT; cdr3_aa: CASSLMYRANSPLHF
j_call: TRBJ2-7; cdr3_length: 12; v_call: TRBV12-3/TRBV12-4; d_call: TRBD1; clone_size: many; cdr3_nt: TGTGCCAGCAGTTCCGCCCTCGGGACAGCGAGCTTC; cdr3_aa: CASSSALGTASF
j_call: TRBJ2-1; cdr3_length: 18; v_call: TRBV20-1; d_call: TRBD2; clone_size: .; cdr3_nt: TGCAGTGCCAACCGTTTTGCTTGGACTAGCCCTTCCTACAATGAGCAGTTCTTC; cdr3_aa: CSANRFAWTSPSYNEQFF
j_call: TRBJ1-5; cdr3_length: 17; v_call: TRBV27; d_call: TRBD1; clone_size: .; cdr3_nt: TGTGCCAGCAGGGCCACCTCCGGGACAGGGGGCATTCAGCCCCAGCATTTT; cdr3_aa: CASRATSGTGGIQPQHF
j_call: TRBJ2-1; cdr3_length: 19; v_call: TRBV5-1; d_call: TRBD2; clone_size: many; cdr3_nt: TGCGCCAGCAGCTTGAAATCACCTAGCGGGAGTCTCACCTACAATGAGCAGTTCTTC; cdr3_aa: CASSLKSPSGSLTYNEQFF
j_call: TRBJ2-7; cdr3_length: 14; v_call: TRBV28; d_call: TRBD1; clone_size: .; cdr3_nt: TGTGCCAGCAGACTCGGGACAGGGCTCTACGAGCAGTACTTC; cdr3_aa: CASRLGTGLYEQYF
j_call: TRBJ1-2; cdr3_length: 10; v_call: TRBV20-1; d_call: .; clone_size: few; cdr3_nt: TGCAGTGTCTGGGGGGATGGCTACACCTTC; cdr3_aa: CSVWGDGYTF
j_call: TRBJ2-5; cdr3_length: 13; v_call: TRBV20-1; d_call: .; clone_size: .; cdr3_nt: TGCAGTGCTAGCCTAGGGGTACAAGAGACCCAGTACTTC; cdr3_aa: CSASLGVQETQYF
j_call: TRBJ2-2; cdr3_length: 14; v_call: TRBV29-1; d_call: TRBD1; clone_size: many; cdr3_nt: TGCAGCGTTACACCCGGGACAGACACCGGGGAGCTGTTTTTT; cdr3_aa: CSVTPGTDTGELFF
j_call: TRBJ2-7; cdr3_length: 13; v_call: TRBV11-2; d_call: TRBD1; clone_size: .; cdr3_nt: TGTGCCAGCAGCTTGGACCGGGACAGCGGATTGCACTTC; cdr3_aa: CASSLDRDSGLHF
j_call: TRBJ1-2; cdr3_length: 12; v_call: TRBV7-9; d_call: .; clone_size: .; cdr3_nt: TGTGCCAGCAGCTGGGACACCTATGGCTACACCTTC; cdr3_aa: CASSWDTYGYTF
j_call: TRBJ2-1; cdr3_length: 14; v_call: TRBV11-2; d_call: .; clone_size: few; cdr3_nt: TGTGCCAGCAGCTTAGCGGCAGCTTACAATGAGCAGTTCTTC; cdr3_aa: CASSLAAAYNEQFF
j_call: TRBJ1-4; cdr3_length: 14; v_call: TRBV7-9; d_call: .; clone_size: .; cdr3_nt: TGTGCCAGCAGGTTTATAGGGAACAATGAAAAACTGTTTTTT; cdr3_aa: CASRFIGNNEKLFF
j_call: TRBJ1-1; cdr3_length: 14; v_call: TRBV19; d_call: TRBD1; clone_size: .; cdr3_nt: TGTGCCAGTGTCCATCCAGGGGGCGTCACTGAAGCTTTCTTT; cdr3_aa: CASVHPGGVTEAFF
j_call: TRBJ2-7; cdr3_length: 14; v_call: TRBV5-5; d_call: TRBD2; clone_size: many; cdr3_nt: TGTGCCAGCAGCTTAGCGGGGGGCTCGTACGAGCAGTACTTC; cdr3_aa: CASSLAGGSYEQYF
j_call: TRBJ2-4; cdr3_length: 14; v_call: TRBV7-2; d_call: TRBD2; clone_size: many; cdr3_nt: TGTGCCAGCAGCTTAGGGCCGGGGGGAAACATTCAGTACTTC; cdr3_aa: CASSLGPGGNIQYF
j_call: TRBJ2-1; cdr3_length: 13; v_call: TRBV18; d_call: .; clone_size: few; cdr3_nt: TGTGCCAGCTCACCAAGGAGGGAAGATGAGCAGTTCTTC; cdr3_aa: CASSPRREDEQFF
j_call: TRBJ1-5; cdr3_length: 13; v_call: TRBV9; d_call: .; clone_size: many; cdr3_nt: TGTGCCAGCAGCGTAGCACTGGATCAGCCCCAGCATTTT; cdr3_aa: CASSVALDQPQHF
j_call: TRBJ2-1; cdr3_length: 16; v_call: TRBV5-1; d_call: TRBD1; clone_size: many; cdr3_nt: TGCGCCAGCAGCCTAGGACAGGGAGCATCCTACAATGAGCAGTTCTTC; cdr3_aa: CASSLGQGASYNEQFF
j_call: TRBJ1-1; cdr3_length: 12; v_call: TRBV29-1; d_call: .; clone_size: .; cdr3_nt: TGCAGCGTTTCCTCGACGACCGACGGCGCTTTCTTT; cdr3_aa: CSVSSTTDGAFF
j_call: TRBJ1-5; cdr3_length: 12; v_call: TRBV2; d_call: .; clone_size: few; cdr3_nt: TGTGCCAGCAGTGTGGGTAATCAGCCCCAGCATTTT; cdr3_aa: CASSVGNQPQHF
j_call: TRBJ2-3; cdr3_length: 14; v_call: TRBV7-3; d_call: TRBD1; clone_size: once; cdr3_nt: TGTGTCAGCAGCCCGGACAGGGCTGGAGATACGCAGTATTTT; cdr3_aa: CVSSPDRAGDTQYF
j_call: TRBJ2-6; cdr3_length: 17; v_call: TRBV28; d_call: .; clone_size: .; cdr3_nt: TGTGCCAGCAGTCCCCCCACAGGGAGCTCTGGGGCCAACGTCCTGACTTTC; cdr3_aa: CASSPPTGSSGANVLTF
j_call: TRBJ1-5; cdr3_length: 14; v_call: TRBV20-1; d_call: .; clone_size: .; cdr3_nt: TGCAGTGTGTTCCCGAGGGGAAGCAATCAGCCCCAGCATTTT; cdr3_aa: CSVFPRGSNQPQHF
j_call: TRBJ2-1; cdr3_length: 14; v_call: TRBV29-1; d_call: TRBD2; clone_size: .; cdr3_nt: TGCAGCGTTGGCCCTAGCGGCCGTTATAATGAGCAGTTCTTC; cdr3_aa: CSVGPSGRYNEQFF
j_call: TRBJ2-3; cdr3_length: 16; v_call: TRBV10-3; d_call: TRBD2; clone_size: .; cdr3_nt: TGTGCCATCAGTGACGGTGCTAGCGGGAGCACAGATACGCAGTATTTT; cdr3_aa: CAISDGASGSTDTQYF
j_call: TRBJ2-7; cdr3_length: 15; v_call: TRBV5-6; d_call: .; clone_size: few; cdr3_nt: TGTGCCAGCAGCTTATCTCCAGGGGCGTCCTACGAGCAGTACTTC; cdr3_aa: CASSLSPGASYEQYF
j_call: TRBJ2-7; cdr3_length: 12; v_call: TRBV20-1; d_call: .; clone_size: few; cdr3_nt: TGCAGTGCCAGTGCTAGAATTCACGAGCAGTACTTC; cdr3_aa: CSASARIHEQYF
j_call: TRBJ1-4; cdr3_length: 13; v_call: TRBV20-1; d_call: .; clone_size: .; cdr3_nt: TGCAGTGCTAGGAGGGCCGAGGGGGAAAAACTGTTTTTT; cdr3_aa: CSARRAEGEKLFF
j_call: TRBJ1-5; cdr3_length: 15; v_call: TRBV5-1; d_call: .; clone_size: many; cdr3_nt: TGCGCCAGCAGCTTGAGCGGGGGCGCGAATCAGCCCCAGCATTTT; cdr3_aa: CASSLSGGANQPQHF